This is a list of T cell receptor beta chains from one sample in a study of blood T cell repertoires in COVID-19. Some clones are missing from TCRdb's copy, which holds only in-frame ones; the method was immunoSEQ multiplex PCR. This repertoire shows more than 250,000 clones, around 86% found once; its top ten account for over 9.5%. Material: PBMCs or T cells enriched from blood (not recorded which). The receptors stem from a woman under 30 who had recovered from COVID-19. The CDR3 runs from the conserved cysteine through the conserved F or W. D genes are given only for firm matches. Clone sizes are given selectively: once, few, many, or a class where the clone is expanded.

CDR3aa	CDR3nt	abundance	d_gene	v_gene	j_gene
CASSFTGGGNSPLHF	TGTGCCAGCAGTTTCACAGGGGGGGGAAATTCACCCCTCCACTTT	-	TRBD1	TRBV28	TRBJ1-6
CSVESGVRTEAFF	TGCAGCGTTGAATCAGGGGTAAGGACTGAAGCTTTCTTT	-	-	TRBV29-1	TRBJ1-1
CASSEQAQETQYF	TGTGCCAGCAGTGAACAGGCCCAAGAGACCCAGTACTTC	few	-	TRBV6-1	TRBJ2-5
CASRDRYNEQFF	TGTGCCAGCAGAGACAGGTACAATGAGCAGTTCTTC	-	-	TRBV28	TRBJ2-1
CAISEFSDVYEQYF	TGTGCCATCAGTGAATTTAGCGACGTGTACGAGCAGTACTTC	-	-	TRBV10-3	TRBJ2-7
CATEREYQETQYF	TGTGCCACCGAGCGGGAGTACCAAGAGACCCAGTACTTC	-	TRBD2	TRBV2	TRBJ2-5
CAISESDRGNSPLHF	TGTGCCATCAGTGAGTCGGACAGGGGGAATTCACCCCTCCACTTT	-	TRBD1	TRBV10-3	TRBJ1-6
CASATDTNSPLHF	TGTGCCAGCGCAACAGACACTAATTCACCCCTCCACTTT	-	-	TRBV7-9	TRBJ1-6
CASSSGTMYEKLFF	TGTGCCAGCAGCTCCGGGACTATGTATGAAAAACTGTTTTTT	-	-	TRBV6-5	TRBJ1-4
CASSQASGSSYNEQFF	TGCGCCAGCAGCCAAGCCAGCGGGAGCTCCTACAATGAGCAGTTCTTC	-	TRBD2	TRBV4-1	TRBJ2-1
CASSDPRQGTYEQYF	TGTGCCAGCAGTGACCCCCGGCAGGGTACCTACGAGCAGTACTTC	-	-	TRBV25-1	TRBJ2-7
CASSLGGLAGTTDTQYF	TGTGCCAGCAGCTTGGGGGGACTAGCGGGGACCACAGATACGCAGTATTTT	once	TRBD2	TRBV5-4	TRBJ2-3
CSVVGQGNTEAFF	TGCAGCGTTGTAGGACAGGGGAACACTGAAGCTTTCTTT	-	TRBD1	TRBV29-1	TRBJ1-1
CASSLRVDTGELFF	TGCGCCAGCAGCTTGCGGGTTGACACCGGGGAGCTGTTTTTT	-	-	TRBV5-1	TRBJ2-2
CASSYSRGWGTEAFF	TGTGCCAGCAGTTACTCTAGGGGGTGGGGGACTGAAGCTTTCTTT	-	-	TRBV6-5	TRBJ1-1
CASSPPEGMTQYF	TGTGCCAGCTCACCACCGGAGGGAATGACGCAGTATTTT	-	-	TRBV18	TRBJ2-3
CASGKTGAGELFF	TGTGCCAGCGGTAAGACAGGCGCCGGGGAGCTGTTTTTT	-	-	TRBV25-1	TRBJ2-2
CASSLDRAANTGELFF	TGTGCCAGCAGCTTAGACAGGGCCGCGAACACCGGGGAGCTGTTTTTT	-	TRBD1	TRBV7-3	TRBJ2-2
CASSLGRTFSNQPQHF	TGTGCCAGCAGCTTAGGTCGGACATTCAGCAATCAGCCCCAGCATTTT	-	-	TRBV5-6	TRBJ1-5
CASSPGTSGNTIYF	TGTGCCAGCTCACCGGGGACTTCAGGAAACACCATATATTTT	once	-	TRBV18	TRBJ1-3
CAIGQSSYEQYF	TGTGCCATCGGACAGAGCTCCTACGAGCAGTACTTC	-	-	TRBV10-3	TRBJ2-7
CASSLWFGQGSEKLFF	TGTGCCAGCAGTTTATGGTTCGGGCAGGGGAGCGAAAAACTGTTTTTT	-	-	TRBV28	TRBJ1-4
CASSPLGGGQGERNTIYF	TGTGCCAGCTCACCCCTAGGGGGTGGGCAGGGAGAGAGGAACACCATATATTTT	-	-	TRBV18	TRBJ1-3
CASSLRDNEQFF	TGTGCCAGCAGCCTACGGGACAATGAGCAGTTCTTC	-	-	TRBV7-9	TRBJ2-1
CASTLYEGNTEAFF	TGTGCCAGCACCCTGTATGAGGGGAACACTGAAGCTTTCTTT	-	-	TRBV28	TRBJ1-1
CASSLSTGNTEAFF	TGTGCCAGCAGTTTATCAACAGGGAACACTGAAGCTTTCTTT	-	-	TRBV28	TRBJ1-1
CASSSLPGVDAFF	TGTGCCAGCAGCTCCCTACCCGGGGTTGACGCTTTCTTT	-	-	TRBV7-2	TRBJ1-1
CATSRTPGHNEQFF	TGTGCCACCAGCAGAACTCCTGGGCACAATGAGCAGTTCTTC	-	-	TRBV15	TRBJ2-1
CASSGGRASGRIEQYF	TGTGCCAGCAGCGGGGGTAGGGCTAGCGGGAGAATCGAGCAGTACTTC	-	TRBD2	TRBV9	TRBJ2-7
CASSLGGSVNEQFF	TGTGCCAGCAGCCTCGGGGGTAGCGTGAATGAGCAGTTCTTC	-	-	TRBV7-2	TRBJ2-1
CAWSTQGSPLHF	TGTGCCTGGAGTACACAGGGTTCACCCCTCCACTTT	-	-	TRBV30	TRBJ1-6
CATEAGGGLYGYTF	TGTGCCACCGAAGCCGGGGGGGGACTTTATGGCTACACCTTC	-	-	TRBV19	TRBJ1-2
CSVEQGGTEAFF	TGCAGCGTTGAACAGGGGGGCACTGAAGCTTTCTTT	-	TRBD1	TRBV29-1	TRBJ1-1
CASSERVGNTEAFF	TGTGCCAGCAGTGAGCGGGTCGGGAACACTGAAGCTTTCTTT	-	-	TRBV2	TRBJ1-1